These 27 T cell receptor beta chains share one sample of origin, sequenced in a study of PD-1 blockade in classical Hodgkin lymphoma. Relapses following autologous stem cell transplantation were seen in all patients, with brentuximab vedotin exposure varying. Clones were sequenced by immunoSEQ multiplex PCR, and TCRdb holds only the in-frame ones, with some missing. The repertoire has about 25,000 clones, under 90% of them found once; the top ten carry 15% to 20%. The sample consisted of peripheral blood mononuclear cells (PBMCs), taken before the second cycle of nivolumab. The receptors come from a human donor with classical Hodgkin lymphoma.

This rearrangement joins TRBV2 to TRBJ2-7; no clear D gene. Germline V gene data show CDR1 as SNHLY and CDR2 as FYNNEI. The CDR3 runs 13 residues. Trimming shortened V by 6 bases and J by 0 bases, and 9 bases separated the two germline ends. CDR3 DNA sequence: TGTGCCAGCAGGCCGCTCGACTCCTACGAGCAGTACTTC. Its translation: CASRPLDSYEQYF.

The rearrangement uses TRBV23-1 and TRBJ2-3; D is possibly TRBD2 (5 bases). TRBV23-1 belongs to the ORF category, with a function that is uncertain. V was shortened by 7 bases and J by 9 bases, with 26 bases between the two germline ends. There are 16 residues in the CDR3. CDR3: CASTLKGTRTDDTQYF. The CDR3 DNA reads as TGCGCCAGCACCCTCAAGGGCACTAGGACCGATGACACGCAGTATTTT.

The chain employs TRBV19 and TRBJ2-3, with D possibly matching TRBD1 (6 bases). Germline assignment: CDR1 LNHDA and CDR2 SQIVND (reference sequence). V was pared by 5 bases and J by 1 base, with 7 bases between. The CDR3 consists of 13 residues. CDR3 protein: CASSAGGTDTQYF. The DNA for the CDR3 is TGTGCCAGTAGTGCAGGGGGCACAGATACGCAGTATTTT.

V is TRBV5-1 and J is TRBJ1-1, with D unclear. Germline CDR1 SGHRS, CDR2 YFSETQ. CDR3 length: 15 residues. V lost 5 bases to trimming and J lost 1 base, with 15 bases between them. The CDR3: CASRKTLTSNTEAFF. The CDR3, as DNA: TGCGCCAGCAGAAAGACATTAACATCGAACACTGAAGCTTTCTTT.

The chain combines TRBV6-5 with TRBJ2-1, with a tentative D call TRBD1 (6 bases). The germline V and J ends were trimmed by 2 bases and 1 base, with 9 bases remaining between them. This CDR3 has 15 amino acids. Germline V gives CDR1 MNHEY, CDR2 SVGAGI. The CDR3 DNA follows: TGTGCCAGCAGTTACAGGGGGTCTTCCTACAATGAGCAGTTCTTC. Encoded protein: CASSYRGSSYNEQFF.

The CDR3: CASTVQGAEGGANVLTF. Here the CDR3 DNA reads TGTGCCAGCACCGTACAGGGGGCAGAAGGTGGGGCCAACGTCCTGACTTTC. The chain uses TRBV28 and TRBJ2-6, with 9 bases identical to TRBD1. From germline, CDR1 is MDHEN and CDR2 SYDVKM. The V segment lost 7 bases and the J segment 3 bases; nucleotides outside the gene matches: 10. The CDR3 length is 17 residues.

This rearrangement joins TRBV28 to TRBJ1-5, with TRBD1 identical over 8 bases. The CDR3 spans 16 residues. V trimming: 5 bases; J trimming: 3 bases; junction bases outside the gene matches: 9. Germline loops: CDR1 MDHEN, CDR2 SYDVKM. The CDR3, as DNA: TGTGCCAGCAGTCTCTGGACAGGGACCTTCAATCAGCCCCAGCATTTT. It is translated as CASSLWTGTFNQPQHF.

The chain joins TRBV6-6 to TRBJ2-1; 7 bases fit TRBD1. Per germline, CDR1 MNHNY and CDR2 SVGAGI (reference sequence). CDR3 length: 16 residues. V lost 6 bases to trimming and J lost 9 bases; unmatched junction nucleotides: 17. In DNA, the CDR3 is TGTGCCAGCAGCCTGGGTACGACAGGGCGGGCTCCTGAGCAGTTCTTC. It is translated as CASSLGTTGRAPEQFF.

The rearrangement joins TRBV5-1 to TRBJ2-1; unclear D gene. Trimming pared 2 bases from V and 8 bases from J, leaving 14 bases between. The CDR3 consists of 14 residues. Germline V CDR1 and CDR2: SGHRS, YFSETQ. CDR3 protein: CASSFGLVEYEQFF. CDR3 sequence (DNA): TGCGCCAGCAGCTTCGGGCTAGTTGAATATGAGCAGTTCTTC.

The rearrangement links TRBV28 to TRBJ1-2; 7 bases are a match to TRBD1. CDR3 length: 14 residues. V lost 8 bases, J lost 0 bases, and 6 bases stayed unmatched. Per the germline V gene, CDR1 is MDHEN and CDR2 is SYDVKM. The CDR3 nucleotides are TGTGCCAGCGTCCAGGGGGGAGCTAACTATGGCTACACCTTC. It codes for CASVQGGANYGYTF.

The chain employs TRBV28 and TRBJ2-3; the D is unclear. Germline V gene data show CDR1 as MDHEN and CDR2 as SYDVKM. Trimming shortened V by 10 bases and J by 5 bases, and 13 bases separated the two germline ends. CDR3 length equals 12 residues. This chain's CDR3 is CATHRPGDTQYF. The CDR3 nucleotides are TGTGCCACCCACCGTCCTGGAGATACGCAGTATTTT.

The genes are TRBV6-1 and TRBJ2-3, with a possible D match to TRBD1 (5 bases). Per the germline V gene, CDR1 is MNHNS and CDR2 is SASEGT. The length of the CDR3 is 12 residues. Trimming left V 8 bases short and J 4 bases short, with 10 bases between. The CDR3 region has the DNA TGTGCCAGCTCCCAGGGCGCAGATACGCAGTATTTT. It translates to CASSQGADTQYF.

This clone was detected once. V and J are TRBV27 and TRBJ2-5; 11 bases fit TRBD2. This CDR3 is built from 20 residues. V shed 3 bases and J 3 bases; nucleotides not matched to a gene: 18. Per the germline V gene, CDR1 is MNHEY and CDR2 is SMNVEV (reference sequence). The CDR3 nucleotides read TGTGCCAGCAGTTTGAGGAGGGGGCGAGGTAGCGGGAGGGAGAAAGAGACCCAGTACTTC. Translated: CASSLRRGRGSGREKETQYF.

The V and J genes are TRBV7-3 and TRBJ2-2; unclear D gene. Trimming stripped 0 bases from V and 8 bases from J, with 10 bases between. Germline-derived CDR1 and CDR2 are SGHTA and FQGTGA. The CDR3 consists of 14 residues. CDR3 residues: CASSLTHLTGELFF. The CDR3 DNA is TGTGCCAGCAGCTTAACGCACCTAACTGGGGAGCTGTTTTTT.

V usage is TRBV4-2 and J usage is TRBJ2-7; TRBD2 aligns across 13 bases. This CDR3 comprises 15 residues. Germline V gene lookup returns CDR1 LGHNA and CDR2 YNFKEQ. V lost 1 base to trimming and J lost 3 bases; unmatched junction nucleotides: 0. CDR3 sequence (DNA): TGTGCCAGCAGCCAAGGACTAGCGGGGGGCTACGAGCAGTACTTC. Translating it yields CASSQGLAGGYEQYF.

In its sample, this clone is medium-sized (0.01 to 0.1%). The rearrangement uses TRBV7-2 and TRBJ1-1; D gene ambiguous. The germline gives CDR1 SGHTA, CDR2 FQGNSA. CDR3 length: 14 amino acids. The V gene lost 2 bases and the J gene lost 4 bases, with 11 bases spanning the gap. The CDR3 DNA sequence: TGTGCCAGCAGCTTAAGGACCCTGAGCACTGAAGCTTTCTTT. Translation: CASSLRTLSTEAFF.

The V gene is TRBV7-9, the J gene TRBJ2-7, with D perhaps matching TRBD2 (6 bases). Trimming pared 1 base from V and 2 bases from J, leaving 12 bases between. This CDR3 has 15 residues. CDR1 SEHNR and CDR2 FQNEAQ come from the germline V gene (reference sequence). The CDR3 is CASSLVGEATYEQYF. CDR3 DNA sequence: TGTGCCAGCAGCTTAGTAGGGGAGGCTACCTACGAGCAGTACTTC.

The chain employs TRBV2 and TRBJ1-5; 11 bases are a match to TRBD1. The CDR3 sequence is 15 residues long. J gave up 9 bases and V 8 bases, and 12 bases lay outside the gene matches. Germline V gene sequence: CDR1 SNHLY, CDR2 FYNNEI. The chain's CDR3 is CASDPGQGGPGPQHF. The DNA of the CDR3 is TGTGCCAGCGACCCGGGACAGGGGGGCCCGGGGCCCCAGCATTTT. Full variable domain (outside the CDR3, taken from reference TRBV2 and TRBJ1-5): EPEVTQTPSHQVTQMGQEVILRCVPISNHLYFYWYRQILGQKVEFLVSFYNNEISEKSEIFDDQFSVERPDGSNFTLKIRSTKLEDSAMYFCASDPGQGGPGPQHFGDGTRLSIL.

This clone appeared a single time. The rearrangement links TRBV18 to TRBJ1-6; 7 nucleotides align to TRBD1. Germline V CDR1 and CDR2: KGHSH, LQKENI. Unmatched junction bases numbered 11, after V lost 4 bases and J lost 5 bases. The CDR3 has 17 residues. The CDR3, as DNA: TGTGCCAGCTCACGACTACCCCGACAGGGAAATAATTCACCCCTCCACTTT. The encoded protein is CASSRLPRQGNNSPLHF.

The gene calls are TRBV9 and TRBJ2-1, with 12 bases aligning to TRBD2. Losses at the gene ends were 3 bases for V and 2 bases for J; bases not matched to a gene: 6. CDR3 size: 17 residues. CDR1 is SGDLS and CDR2 is YYNGEE in the germline V gene. CDR3 sequence: CASSARLAGETYNEQFF. The CDR3 nucleotides read TGTGCCAGCAGCGCCCGACTAGCGGGGGAAACCTACAATGAGCAGTTCTTC.

This clone was seen a single time. The J gene is TRBJ2-2, the V gene TRBV7-9; D gene uncertain. This CDR3 region has 12 residues. V was shortened by 2 bases and J by 6 bases, with 4 bases between the two germline ends. Germline assignment: CDR1 SEHNR and CDR2 FQNEAQ (reference sequence). The CDR3 sequence is CASSLSAGELFF. DNA for the CDR3: TGTGCCAGCAGCTTATCGGCCGGGGAGCTGTTTTTT.

The J gene is TRBJ1-2, the V gene TRBV9; possible D gene TRBD1, 6 bases. V was cut by 3 bases and J by 6 bases, with 21 bases left in between. This CDR3 has 16 amino acids. CDR1 and CDR2 from the germline V gene are SGDLS and YYNGEE. CDR3: CASSASSGAAGDGYTF. DNA of the CDR3: TGTGCCAGCAGCGCAAGCTCAGGGGCCGCGGGAGATGGCTACACCTTC.

The chain employs TRBV7-9 and TRBJ2-1; 11 positions match TRBD2. V trimming: 4 bases; J trimming: 4 bases; junction bases outside the gene matches: 6. The germline gives CDR1 SEHNR, CDR2 FQNEAQ (reference sequence). The CDR3 totals 16 residues. Here the CDR3 DNA reads TGTGCCAGCAGCTCCCGTCTAGCGGGGGGATACAATGAGCAGTTCTTC. Translation: CASSSRLAGGYNEQFF. Full variable domain (missing parts from reference TRBV7-9 and TRBJ2-1): DTGVSQNPRHKITKRGQNVTFRCDPISEHNRLYWYRQTLGQGPEFLTYFQNEAQLEKSRLLSDRFSAERPKGSFSTLEIQRTEQGDSAMYLCASSSRLAGGYNEQFFGPGTRLTVL.

V gene TRBV6-5 combines with J gene TRBJ2-5; a possible D gene is TRBD2 (5 bases). The CDR3 covers 15 residues. CDR1 and CDR2 from the germline V gene are MNHEY and SVGAGI. V was cut by 0 bases and J by 5 bases, with 13 bases left in between. The CDR3: CASSYSTGIKETQYF. The CDR3 DNA reads as TGTGCCAGCAGTTACTCGACGGGAATTAAGGAGACCCAGTACTTC.

The genes are TRBV7-2 and TRBJ2-2; 7 bases align to TRBD2. Trimming at V came to 2 bases and at J to 4 bases, leaving 4 bases not matched to a gene. From germline, CDR1 is SGHTA and CDR2 FQGNSA. CDR3 length equals 15 residues. The CDR3 DNA is TGTGCCAGCAGCTTAAGAGCGGGGATCACCGGGGAGCTGTTTTTT. As protein: CASSLRAGITGELFF. The full variable domain, completed using reference TRBV7-2 and TRBJ2-2, is GAGVSQSPSNKVTEKGKDVELRCDPISGHTALYWYRQSLGQGLEFLIYFQGNSAPDKSGLPSDRFSAERTGGSVSTLTIQRTQQEDSAVYLCASSLRAGITGELFFGEGSRLTVL.

J is TRBJ1-4 and V is TRBV18; 8 nucleotides agree with TRBD1. V dropped 6 bases and J dropped 5; count of bases not matched to a gene: 5. The CDR3 consists of 14 residues. Germline V CDR1 and CDR2: KGHSH, LQKENI. As DNA, the CDR3 is TGTGCCAGCTCGCTAGGGACAGGAAATGAAAAACTGTTTTTT. Protein: CASSLGTGNEKLFF.

The chain couples TRBV5-1 to TRBJ1-6; tentative D call: TRBD1 (6 bases). Germline lookup yields CDR1 SGHRS and CDR2 YFSETQ. This CDR3 comprises 16 residues. Trimming removed 6 bases at V and 7 bases at J, with 20 bases between. Here the CDR3 reads CASKPTQGLGNSPLHF. CDR3 sequence (DNA): TGCGCCAGCAAGCCCACACAGGGTCTGGGCAATTCACCCCTCCACTTT.